Presented here are 7 T cell receptor beta chains from one specimen sequenced in a study of T cell responses to AZD1222 COVID-19 vaccine. Clones were sequenced by immunoSEQ multiplex PCR, and TCRdb holds only the in-frame ones, with some missing. The sample lists some 110,000 clones, about 88% occurring once. This sample comprised peripheral blood, obtained on day 0 of AZD1222 vaccination. Every receptor here comes from an adult in good health.

The chain employs TRBV6-1 and TRBJ2-2; 8 positions agree with TRBD1. This CDR3 has 13 amino acids. The germline V gene has CDR1 MNHNS and CDR2 SASEGT. V shed 3 bases, J shed 6 bases, and the junction held 0 bases outside the gene matches. CDR3 amino acids: CASSETGAGELFF. CDR3 coding DNA: TGTGCCAGCAGTGAGACAGGGGCCGGGGAGCTGTTTTTT.

This clone came up once. The V call is TRBV21-1, the J call TRBJ1-4; TRBD1 is taken as the D call from the table, unchecked against the DNA. TRBV21-1 is a pseudogene. The CDR3 contains 16 residues. DNA of the CDR3: TGTGCCAGCAGCAAAGCGCTCAGGGGAAGAAATGAAAAACTGTTTTTT. Its protein product is CASSKALRGRNEKLFF.

The gene calls are TRBV4-1 and TRBJ2-7; 7 bases match TRBD1. V lost 1 base to trimming and J lost 0 bases; unmatched junction nucleotides: 3. Germline-derived CDR1 and CDR2 are MGHRA and YSYEKL. The CDR3 has 15 residues. The CDR3 DNA reads TGCGCCAGCAGCCAAGTCCGGGACAGCTCCTACGAGCAGTACTTC. It is translated as CASSQVRDSSYEQYF.

The chain recombines TRBV7-3 with TRBJ1-1, with a tentative D call TRBD1 (6 bases). Germline V gene sequence: CDR1 SGHTA, CDR2 FQGTGA. The CDR3 is made up of 13 amino acids. V lost 5 bases to trimming and J lost 3 bases, with 10 bases between them. DNA for the CDR3: TGTGCCAGCAGCACACGACAGGACACTGAAGCTTTCTTT. Residues: CASSTRQDTEAFF.

V is TRBV7-9 and J is TRBJ2-7; D is uncertain. The CDR3 spans 15 residues. From germline, CDR1 is SEHNR and CDR2 FQNEAQ (reference sequence). V gave up 6 bases and J gave up 3 bases, with 18 bases separating them. In DNA form, the CDR3 reads TGTGCCAGCAGTGATGGTCGGATCCCTCTCTACGAGCAGTACTTC. Translating it yields CASSDGRIPLYEQYF. Supplemented by reference TRBV7-9 and TRBJ2-7, the full variable domain reads DTGVSQNPRHKITKRGQNVTFRCDPISEHNRLYWYRQTLGQGPEFLTYFQNEAQLEKSRLLSDRFSAERPKGSFSTLEIQRTEQGDSAMYLCASSDGRIPLYEQYFGPGTRLTVT.

J is TRBJ1-1 and V is TRBV3-1 (or the pseudogene TRBV3-2), with TRBD1 matching 7 bases. V shed 4 bases and J 6 bases; nucleotides not matched to a gene: 5. Germline loops: CDR1 LGHDT, CDR2 YNNKEL (reference sequence). This CDR3 spans 13 amino acids. This CDR3 reads CASSPTGVAEAFF. CDR3 coding DNA: TGTGCCAGCAGCCCTACAGGGGTGGCTGAAGCTTTCTTT.

The V gene is TRBV5-4, the J gene TRBJ2-2; D not certain. Looked up from germline, CDR1 is SGHNT and CDR2 is YYREEE (reference sequence). This CDR3 is 16 amino acids long. With 0 bases removed from V and 0 bases from J, the gap between germline ends came to 9 bases. The DNA for the CDR3 is TGTGCCAGCAGCTTGGGTCCGCTAACGAACACCGGGGAGCTGTTTTTT. The encoded protein is CASSLGPLTNTGELFF. Using reference TRBV5-4 and TRBJ2-2 for the parts outside the CDR3, the full variable domain is ETGVTQSPTHLIKTRGQQVTLRCSSQSGHNTVSWYQQALGQGPQFIFQYYREEENGRGNFPPRFSGLQFPNYSSELNVNALELDDSALYLCASSLGPLTNTGELFFGEGSRLTVL.